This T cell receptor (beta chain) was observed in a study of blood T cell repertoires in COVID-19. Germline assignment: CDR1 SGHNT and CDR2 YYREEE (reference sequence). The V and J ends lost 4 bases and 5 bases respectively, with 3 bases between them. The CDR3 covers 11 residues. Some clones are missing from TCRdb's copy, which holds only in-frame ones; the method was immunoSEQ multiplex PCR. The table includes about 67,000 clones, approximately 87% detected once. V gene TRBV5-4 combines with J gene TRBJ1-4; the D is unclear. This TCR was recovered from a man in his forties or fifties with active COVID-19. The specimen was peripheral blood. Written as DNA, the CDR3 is TGTGCCAGCAGCGAGAATGAAAAACTGTTTTTT. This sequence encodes CASSENEKLFF. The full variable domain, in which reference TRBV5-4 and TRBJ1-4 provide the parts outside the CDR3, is ETGVTQSPTHLIKTRGQQVTLRCSSQSGHNTVSWYQQALGQGPQFIFQYYREEENGRGNFPPRFSGLQFPNYSSELNVNALELDDSALYLCASSENEKLFFGSGTQLSVL.